Sequencing of this T cell receptor (beta chain) was carried out in a study of graft-versus-host responses after intestinal transplantation. Overall study: Grafts were multivisceral, liver-intestinal, or isolated intestinal. Findings and caveats of the study: GvH clones surfaced in recipient marrow, some emerging earlier in ileum or blood.

In the case of this clone: Its target is not known.

The CDR3 length is 14 residues. Trimming cost V 4 bases and J 9 bases, with 16 bases left between them. Germline V gene sequence: CDR1 SGHAT, CDR2 FQNNGV. TCRdb keeps only in-frame clones here, not all; method: immunoSEQ multiplex PCR. This table has 80,000 to 95,000 clones, roughly 91% appearing once. The sequence came from a human donor who received an intestinal transplant. The sequencing here drew on unstimulated CD8+ T cells sorted from spleen or lymph node cells, taken before intestinal transplant. The genes are TRBV11-2 and TRBJ2-1, with D perhaps TRBD2 (6 bases). The CDR3 sequence: CASSSAASEGEQFF. The CDR3 nucleotides are TGTGCCAGCAGCTCAGCTGCTAGCGAGGGTGAGCAGTTCTTC.